The rows below give T cell receptor beta chains drawn from one sample of a study of shared clonotypes between healthy human individuals. The method was immunoSEQ multiplex PCR; TCRdb's version includes in-frame clones alone and lacks a portion of them. The sample holds more than 400,000 clones; over 70% are singletons and the top ten take more than 9.5%. The material sequenced was PBMCs. The source is a woman in her thirties or forties in good health. Some clones in this sample may be carry-over from other donors' samples. The CDR3 runs from the conserved cysteine through the conserved F or W. D genes are given only for firm matches. Only some rows state a clone size, as once, few, many or a class for expanded clones.

v_call	clone_size	j_call	d_call	cdr3_aa	cdr3_nt
TRBV5-1	-	TRBJ2-5	-	CASSLAPGAWETQYF	TGCGCCAGCAGCTTGGCCCCGGGGGCGTGGGAGACCCAGTACTTC
TRBV6-5	-	TRBJ2-2	-	CASSRANTGELFF	TGTGCCAGCAGCAGGGCGAACACCGGGGAGCTGTTTTTT
TRBV11-1	many	TRBJ1-4	-	CASSRTGRDEKLFF	TGTGCCAGCAGCCGAACGGGGAGAGATGAAAAACTGTTTTTT
TRBV7-2	-	TRBJ2-3	-	CASSPAIGSKFTDTQYF	TGTGCCAGCAGCCCCGCTATCGGGTCCAAATTCACAGATACGCAGTATTTT
TRBV7-2	-	TRBJ1-1	-	CASSTRQDLEAFF	TGTGCCAGCAGCACCAGACAGGATTTGGAAGCTTTCTTT
TRBV7-2	-	TRBJ2-1	TRBD2	CASSFVSGRGYNEQFF	TGTGCCAGCAGCTTCGTTAGCGGGAGGGGCTACAATGAGCAGTTCTTC
TRBV11-2	-	TRBJ2-7	TRBD2	CASSSGTSGTYEQYF	TGTGCCAGCAGCTCAGGGACTAGCGGGACCTACGAGCAGTACTTC
TRBV7-2	once	TRBJ2-7	TRBD2	CASSFGLASQEQYF	TGTGCCAGCAGCTTCGGACTAGCAAGTCAGGAGCAGTACTTC
TRBV5-1	-	TRBJ2-2	-	CASSLGSGNTGELFF	TGCGCCAGCAGCTTGGGTAGCGGCAACACCGGGGAGCTGTTTTTT
TRBV6-5	-	TRBJ2-7	-	CASSYDSFVGGQYF	TGTGCCAGCAGTTACGACAGTTTCGTTGGTGGGCAGTACTTC
TRBV10-3	-	TRBJ1-2	TRBD1	CAISEYRTGNNYGYTF	TGTGCCATCAGCGAATACAGGACAGGAAATAACTATGGCTACACCTTC
TRBV28	-	TRBJ2-7	TRBD2	CASSPIAGEGDEQYF	TGTGCCAGCAGTCCGATAGCGGGAGAGGGGGACGAGCAGTACTTC
TRBV10-3	-	TRBJ1-5	-	CAIDASGQSNQPQHF	TGTGCCATCGACGCTTCTGGACAGTCTAATCAGCCCCAGCATTTT
TRBV7-2	-	TRBJ2-5	TRBD2	CASSLGGASGRALGTQYF	TGTGCCAGCAGCTTAGGGGGCGCTAGCGGGAGGGCCTTAGGGACCCAGTACTTC
TRBV28	-	TRBJ2-3	TRBD2	CASSFRLAASDTQYF	TGTGCCAGCAGTTTTCGGCTAGCGGCATCAGATACGCAGTATTTT
TRBV2	-	TRBJ2-6	TRBD1	CASTLGQGPDVLTF	TGTGCCAGCACCCTGGGACAGGGGCCAGATGTCCTGACTTTC
TRBV4-1	-	TRBJ2-7	-	CASSLTSTVFYEQYF	TGCGCCAGCAGCTTGACGTCGACAGTTTTCTACGAGCAGTACTTC
TRBV6-1	once	TRBJ2-2	TRBD2	CASSGLAGKYRTGELFF	TGTGCCAGCAGTGGACTAGCGGGGAAGTATCGGACCGGGGAGCTGTTTTTT
TRBV4-3	-	TRBJ1-4	TRBD1	CASSQDLGRGGEKLFF	TGCGCCAGCAGCCAAGATTTGGGCAGGGGGGGTGAAAAACTGTTTTTT
TRBV10-3	-	TRBJ1-5	-	CAISDATEPQHF	TGTGCCATCAGTGATGCAACAGAGCCCCAGCATTTT
TRBV7-6	-	TRBJ1-2	TRBD1	CASSPLGQGRYGYTF	TGTGCCAGCAGCCCTCTCGGACAGGGGCGGTATGGCTACACCTTC
TRBV5-1	-	TRBJ1-2	TRBD1	CASSWGQPLNYGYTF	TGCGCCAGCAGCTGGGGACAGCCCCTTAACTATGGCTACACCTTC
TRBV5-1	-	TRBJ1-4	-	CASTPGGGSTNEKLFF	TGCGCCAGCACCCCGGGGGGGGGTTCAACTAATGAAAAACTGTTTTTT